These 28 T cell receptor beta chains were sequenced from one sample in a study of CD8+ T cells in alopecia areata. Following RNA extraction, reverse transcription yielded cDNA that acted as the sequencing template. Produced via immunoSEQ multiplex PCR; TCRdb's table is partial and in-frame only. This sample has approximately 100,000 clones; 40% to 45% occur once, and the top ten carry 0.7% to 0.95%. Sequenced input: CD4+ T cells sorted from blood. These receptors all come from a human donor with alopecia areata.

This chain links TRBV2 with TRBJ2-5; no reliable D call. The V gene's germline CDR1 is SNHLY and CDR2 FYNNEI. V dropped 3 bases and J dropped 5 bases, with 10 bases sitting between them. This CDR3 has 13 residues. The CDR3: CASSEGWSETQYF. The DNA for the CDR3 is TGTGCCAGCAGTGAGGGGTGGTCGGAGACCCAGTACTTC.

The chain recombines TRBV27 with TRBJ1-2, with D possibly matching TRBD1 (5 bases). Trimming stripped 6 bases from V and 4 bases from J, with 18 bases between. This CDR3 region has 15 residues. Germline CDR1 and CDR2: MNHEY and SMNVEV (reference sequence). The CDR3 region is CASRRSRGGGYGYTF. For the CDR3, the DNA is TGTGCCAGCAGAAGAAGTCGGGGCGGGGGCTATGGCTACACCTTC.

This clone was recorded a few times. The chain's CDR3 is CSVGSGETQYF. CDR3 coding DNA: TGCAGCGTCGGGTCCGGGGAGACCCAGTACTTC. The chain couples TRBV29-1 to TRBJ2-5; D unclear. The CDR3 has 11 residues. Germline-derived CDR1 and CDR2 are SQVTM and ANQGSEA. The germline V and J ends were trimmed by 6 bases and 5 bases, with 10 bases remaining between them.

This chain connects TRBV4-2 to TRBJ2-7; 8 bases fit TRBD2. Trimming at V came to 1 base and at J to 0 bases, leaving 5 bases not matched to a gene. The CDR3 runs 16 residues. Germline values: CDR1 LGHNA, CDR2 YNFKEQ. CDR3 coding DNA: TGTGCCAGCAGCCAAGGGGGCGGGGGGAGCTCCTACGAGCAGTACTTC. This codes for CASSQGGGGSSYEQYF.

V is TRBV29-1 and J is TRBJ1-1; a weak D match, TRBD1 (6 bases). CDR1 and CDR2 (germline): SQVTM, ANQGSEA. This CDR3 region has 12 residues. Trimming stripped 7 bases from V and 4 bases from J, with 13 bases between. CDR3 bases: TGCAGCGCTTTACAGGGCCCCACTGAAGCTTTCTTT. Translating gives CSALQGPTEAFF. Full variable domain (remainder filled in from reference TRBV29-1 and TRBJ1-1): SAVISQKPSRDICQRGTSLTIQCQVDSQVTMMFWYRQQPGQSLTLIATANQGSEATYESGFVIDKFPISRPNLTFSTLTVSNMSPEDSSIYLCSALQGPTEAFFGQGTRLTVV.

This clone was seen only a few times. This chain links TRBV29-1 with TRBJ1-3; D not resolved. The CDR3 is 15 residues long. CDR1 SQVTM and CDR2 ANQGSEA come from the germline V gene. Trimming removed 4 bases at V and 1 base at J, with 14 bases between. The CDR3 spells CSVAMGSLSGNTIYF. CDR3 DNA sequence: TGCAGCGTTGCGATGGGATCTTTATCTGGAAACACCATATATTTT. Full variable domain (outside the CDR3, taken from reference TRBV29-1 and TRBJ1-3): SAVISQKPSRDICQRGTSLTIQCQVDSQVTMMFWYRQQPGQSLTLIATANQGSEATYESGFVIDKFPISRPNLTFSTLTVSNMSPEDSSIYLCSVAMGSLSGNTIYFGEGSWLTVV.

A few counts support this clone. The CDR3 reads CASSLPRDGYTF. The CDR3, as DNA: TGTGCCAGCAGTTTACCACGGGACGGCTACACCTTC. The gene calls are TRBV28 and TRBJ1-2, with D tentatively TRBD1 (5 bases). The CDR3 extends over 12 amino acids. Germline CDR1 and CDR2: MDHEN and SYDVKM. Trimming removed 2 bases from V and 8 bases from J, with 9 bases in between.

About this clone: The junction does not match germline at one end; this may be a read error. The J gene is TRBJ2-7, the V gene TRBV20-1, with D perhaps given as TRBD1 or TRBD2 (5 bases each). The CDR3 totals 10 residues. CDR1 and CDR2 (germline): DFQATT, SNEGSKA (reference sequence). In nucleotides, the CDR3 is TGCAGTGCGAGAGGGGACGAGCAGTACTTC. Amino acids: CSARGDEQYF.

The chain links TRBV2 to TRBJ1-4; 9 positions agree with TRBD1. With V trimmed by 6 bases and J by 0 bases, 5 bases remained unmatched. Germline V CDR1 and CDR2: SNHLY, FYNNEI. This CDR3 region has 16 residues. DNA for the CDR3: TGTGCCAGCAGAACCGGGACAGGGCCAACTAATGAAAAACTGTTTTTT. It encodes CASRTGTGPTNEKLFF.

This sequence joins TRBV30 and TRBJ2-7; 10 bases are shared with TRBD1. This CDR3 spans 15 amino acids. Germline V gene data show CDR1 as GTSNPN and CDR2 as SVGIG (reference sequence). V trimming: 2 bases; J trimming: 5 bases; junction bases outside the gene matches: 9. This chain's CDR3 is CAWSRQGAADNEQYF. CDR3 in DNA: TGTGCCTGGAGTCGACAGGGGGCAGCGGATAACGAGCAGTACTTC. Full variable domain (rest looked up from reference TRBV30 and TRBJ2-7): SQTIHQWPATLVQPVGSPLSLECTVEGTSNPNLYWYRQAAGRGLQLLFYSVGIGQISSEVPQNLSASRPQDRQFILSSKKLLLSDSGFYLCAWSRQGAADNEQYFGPGTRLTVT.

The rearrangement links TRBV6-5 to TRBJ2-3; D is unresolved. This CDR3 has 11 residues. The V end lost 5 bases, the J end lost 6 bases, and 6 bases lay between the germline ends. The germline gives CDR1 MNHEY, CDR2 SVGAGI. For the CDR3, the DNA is TGTGCCAGCAGTCAGGATGATACGCAGTATTTT. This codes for CASSQDDTQYF.

CDR3 amino acids: CASSVYREETQYF. The CDR3 nucleotides read TGTGCCAGCAGCGTCTACCGCGAAGAGACCCAGTACTTC. This chain uses TRBV7-2 with TRBJ2-5; D not certain. Trimming pared 5 bases from V and 3 bases from J, leaving 10 bases between. This CDR3 comprises 13 residues. Looked up from germline, CDR1 is SGHTA and CDR2 is FQGNSA.

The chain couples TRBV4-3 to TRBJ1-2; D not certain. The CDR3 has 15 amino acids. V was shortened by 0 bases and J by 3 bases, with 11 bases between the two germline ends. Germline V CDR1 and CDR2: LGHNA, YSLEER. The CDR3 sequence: CASSQDPGADYGYTF. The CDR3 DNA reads TGCGCCAGCAGCCAAGATCCAGGCGCGGACTATGGCTACACCTTC.

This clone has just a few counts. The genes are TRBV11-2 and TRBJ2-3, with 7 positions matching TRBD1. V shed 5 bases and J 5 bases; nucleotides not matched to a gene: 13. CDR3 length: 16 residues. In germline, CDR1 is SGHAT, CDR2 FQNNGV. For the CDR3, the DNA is TGTGCCAGCAGCGCTACCTACGGGACAGTAAGAGATACGCAGTATTTT. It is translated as CASSATYGTVRDTQYF.

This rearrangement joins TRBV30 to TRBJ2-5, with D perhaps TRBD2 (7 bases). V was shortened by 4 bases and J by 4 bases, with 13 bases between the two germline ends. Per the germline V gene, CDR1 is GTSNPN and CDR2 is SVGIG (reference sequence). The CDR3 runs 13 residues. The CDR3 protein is CAWTVGGPETQYF. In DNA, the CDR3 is TGTGCCTGGACGGTCGGGGGGCCAGAGACCCAGTACTTC.

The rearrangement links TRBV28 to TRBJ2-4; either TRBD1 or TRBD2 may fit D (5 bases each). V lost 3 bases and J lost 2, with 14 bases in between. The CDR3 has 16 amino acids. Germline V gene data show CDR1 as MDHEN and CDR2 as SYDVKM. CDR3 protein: CASSFLGDGSKNIQYF. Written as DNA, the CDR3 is TGTGCCAGCAGTTTCTTGGGGGACGGCTCCAAAAACATTCAGTACTTC.

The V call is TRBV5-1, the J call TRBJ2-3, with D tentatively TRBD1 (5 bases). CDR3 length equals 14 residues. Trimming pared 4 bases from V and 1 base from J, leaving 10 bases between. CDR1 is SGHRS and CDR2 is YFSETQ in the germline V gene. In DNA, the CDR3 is TGCGCCAGCAGCAACAGGAGAGGCACAGATACGCAGTATTTT. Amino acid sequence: CASSNRRGTDTQYF.

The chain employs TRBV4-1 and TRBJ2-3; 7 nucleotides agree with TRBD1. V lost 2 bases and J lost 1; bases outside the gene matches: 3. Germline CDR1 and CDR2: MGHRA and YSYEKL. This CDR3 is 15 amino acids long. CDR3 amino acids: CASSQIGGGTDTQYF. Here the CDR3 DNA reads TGCGCCAGCAGCCAAATAGGGGGCGGCACAGATACGCAGTATTTT.

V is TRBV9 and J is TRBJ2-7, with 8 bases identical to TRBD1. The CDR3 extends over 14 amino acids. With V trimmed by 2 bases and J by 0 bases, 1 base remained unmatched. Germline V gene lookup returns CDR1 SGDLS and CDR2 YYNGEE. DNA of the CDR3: TGTGCCAGCAGCGTGGGACAGGCCTCCTACGAGCAGTACTTC. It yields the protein CASSVGQASYEQYF.

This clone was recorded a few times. CDR3 sequence reads: CASSLRGSHEQYF. The CDR3, as DNA: TGTGCCAGCAGCTTGCGAGGGAGCCACGAGCAGTACTTC. This chain connects TRBV5-4 to TRBJ2-7, with D possibly TRBD2 on 5 matching bases. The CDR3 covers 13 residues. The germline gives CDR1 SGHNT, CDR2 YYREEE (reference sequence). Trimming cost V 1 base and J 5 bases, with 10 bases left between them.

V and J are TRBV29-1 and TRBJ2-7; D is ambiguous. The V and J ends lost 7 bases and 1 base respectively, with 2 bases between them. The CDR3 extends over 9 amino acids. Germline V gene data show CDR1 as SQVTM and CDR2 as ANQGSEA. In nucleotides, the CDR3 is TGCAGCGGGTCCTACGAGCAGTACTTC. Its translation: CSGSYEQYF.

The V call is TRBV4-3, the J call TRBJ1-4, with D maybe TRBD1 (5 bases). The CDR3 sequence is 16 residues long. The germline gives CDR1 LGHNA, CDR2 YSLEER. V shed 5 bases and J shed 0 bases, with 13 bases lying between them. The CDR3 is CASSWGSKATNEKLFF. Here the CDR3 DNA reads TGCGCCAGCAGCTGGGGGAGTAAGGCAACTAATGAAAAACTGTTTTTT.

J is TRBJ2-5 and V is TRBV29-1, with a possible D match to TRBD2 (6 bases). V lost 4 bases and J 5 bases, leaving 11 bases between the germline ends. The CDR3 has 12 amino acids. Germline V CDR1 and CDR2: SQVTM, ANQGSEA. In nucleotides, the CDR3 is TGCAGCGTTGCCGAAGGAGGGGAGACCCAGTACTTC. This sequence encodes CSVAEGGETQYF.

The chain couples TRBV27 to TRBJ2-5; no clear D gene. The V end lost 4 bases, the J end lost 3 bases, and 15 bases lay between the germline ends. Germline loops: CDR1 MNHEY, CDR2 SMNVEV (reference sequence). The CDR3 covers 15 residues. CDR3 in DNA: TGTGCCAGCAGTTCAAGGGCAGGCGGAAAAGAGACCCAGTACTTC. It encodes CASSSRAGGKETQYF.

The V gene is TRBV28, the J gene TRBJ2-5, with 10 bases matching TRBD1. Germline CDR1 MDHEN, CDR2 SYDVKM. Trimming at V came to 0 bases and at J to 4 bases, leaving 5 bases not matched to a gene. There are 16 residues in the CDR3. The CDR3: CASSLWGQGKGETQYF. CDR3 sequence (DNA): TGTGCCAGCAGTTTATGGGGACAGGGGAAAGGAGAGACCCAGTACTTC.

The CDR3 bases are TGTGCCTGGAGTGAAGGGGCAATAGATACGCAGTATTTT. Its translation is CAWSEGAIDTQYF. The rearrangement links TRBV30 to TRBJ2-3; TRBD1 might be the D (5 bases). V was pared by 1 base and J by 5 bases, with 10 bases between. The CDR3 runs 13 residues. The V gene's germline CDR1 is GTSNPN and CDR2 SVGIG (reference sequence).

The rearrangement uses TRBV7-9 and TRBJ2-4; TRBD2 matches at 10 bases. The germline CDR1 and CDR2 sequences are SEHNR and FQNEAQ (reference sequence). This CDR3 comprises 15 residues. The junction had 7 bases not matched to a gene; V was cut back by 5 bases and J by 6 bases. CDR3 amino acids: CASSQEASGGNIQYF. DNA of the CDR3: TGTGCCAGCAGCCAAGAAGCTAGCGGGGGAAACATTCAGTACTTC.

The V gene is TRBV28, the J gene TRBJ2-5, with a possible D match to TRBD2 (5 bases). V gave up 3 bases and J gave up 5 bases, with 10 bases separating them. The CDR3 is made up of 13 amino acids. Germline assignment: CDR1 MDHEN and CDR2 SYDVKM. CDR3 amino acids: CASSFPSLETQYF. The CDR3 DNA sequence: TGTGCCAGCAGTTTTCCTAGCCTGGAGACCCAGTACTTC.